This T cell receptor (beta chain) was observed in a study of OX40 agonist ivuxolimab in advanced cancers. For the study at large: Enrolled patients in dose escalation had cancers that were hepatocellular carcinoma, melanoma, renal cell or head and neck cancer. Averaging 60 years in age, with a range of roughly 20 to 80, the cohort was more than 75% male. Prior checkpoint blockade (anti-PD-1, anti-PD-L1 or anti-CTLA-4) was permitted; around 40% had it.

The CDR3 runs 12 residues. V shed 7 bases and J shed 4 bases, with 9 bases lying between them. CDR1 is SEHNR, CDR2 FQNEAQ, per germline (reference sequence). Assay: immunoSEQ multiplex PCR; the TCRdb copy retains only in-frame clones and omits some. The table has approximately 82,000 clones, around 94% seen once. Overall study findings and caveats: Some of the nonresponding patients also showed low levels of normalized T-cell clonal expansion.

For this clone: Its specificity is not known.

This chain uses TRBV7-9 with TRBJ2-3, with a weak D call TRBD1 (5 bases). This specimen was CD4+ or CD8+ T cells sorted from blood, taken in a trial of the OX40 agonist ivuxolimab. This receptor was taken from an adult with an advanced solid tumor such as melanoma, head and neck, liver or kidney cancer. The CDR3 nucleotides are TGTGCCAGCACGCTAGGGGCAGATACGCAGTATTTT. It translates to CASTLGADTQYF.